Reported below is one T cell receptor beta chain. CD4+CD25+CD127- Tregs, CD4+CD25- non-Tregs, CD4 and CD8 cells were sorted. This sample stems from a study of Tregs in tolerant kidney transplant recipients. CDR3 length: 16 residues. Germline V gives CDR1 SGHDT, CDR2 YYEEEE. Trimming took 2 bases from V and 0 from J, leaving 9 bases between them. Measured with immunoSEQ multiplex PCR; TCRdb has only the in-frame clones, and not every one. Among approximately 67,000 clones listed, roughly 92% were seen once. The chain recombines TRBV5-6 with TRBJ2-6; D possibly corresponds to TRBD2 (5 bases). The clonotype was recovered from a human donor who received a combined kidney and bone marrow transplant. This specimen consisted of CD8+ T cells from blood, obtained before the transplant. The CDR3: CASSFNGNSGANVLTF. CDR3 sequence (DNA): TGTGCCAGCAGCTTTAACGGGAACTCTGGGGCCAACGTCCTGACTTTC.